This TCR beta chain was captured by sequencing in a study of shared clonotypes between healthy human individuals. Study as a whole: Donor ages ranged 18 to 49 years: two women, a few men.

Per the original methods: From ImmunoSEQ came sequences covering only the junction and carrying no quality scores, so filtering differed. Sequenced by immunoSEQ multiplex PCR; TCRdb stores in-frame clones only, minus some. The D gene and trimming were derived from the DNA, and the V and J assignments and clone size from that table. The data hold a few hundred thousand clones, with just over 65% observed a single time. Only one count was recorded for this clone. CDR1 is MNHNY and CDR2 is SVGAGI in the germline V gene (reference sequence). The junction had 7 bases not matched to a gene; V was cut back by 5 bases and J by 1 base. This CDR3 spans 16 amino acids.

The material sequenced was memory CD4+ T cells sorted from blood. Subset described: CD45RA-negative fraction. The J gene is TRBJ2-4, the V gene TRBV6-6; 8 bases are a match to TRBD1. This TCR came from a man aged 25 to 45 in good health. CDR3 sequence (DNA): TGTGCCAGCAGTGCTCAGGGGGCTGGTGCCAAAAACATTCAGTACTTC. Translation: CASSAQGAGAKNIQYF.